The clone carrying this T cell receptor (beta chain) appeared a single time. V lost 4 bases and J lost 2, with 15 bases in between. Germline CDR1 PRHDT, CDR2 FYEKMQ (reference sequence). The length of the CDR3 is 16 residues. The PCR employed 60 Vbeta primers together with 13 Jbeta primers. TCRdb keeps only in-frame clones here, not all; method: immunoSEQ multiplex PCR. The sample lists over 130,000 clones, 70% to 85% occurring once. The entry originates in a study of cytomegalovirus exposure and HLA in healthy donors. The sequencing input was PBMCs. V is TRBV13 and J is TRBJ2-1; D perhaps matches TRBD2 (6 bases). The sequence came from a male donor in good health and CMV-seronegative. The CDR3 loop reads CASSSGGSRPYNEQFF. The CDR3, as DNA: TGTGCCAGCAGCTCTGGGGGGAGCAGACCCTACAATGAGCAGTTCTTC.